The 5 T cell receptor beta chains in this list originate from one sample, sequenced in a study of post-analysis software for immune sequencing data. Included in the TCR beta cDNA libraries were unique molecular identifiers. In TCRdb, the PCR reads were re-called with MiXCR into one record per CDR3 protein. The table lists 450,000 or so distinct CDR3 sequences, around 40% of them singletons. Points from the study as a whole: About five TRBV segments occurring more often in patients than controls included TRBV5-6, TRBV5-1 and TRBV20-1.

Their specific antigens are unknown. Sequencing was carried out using blood. The receptor source for this set is a girl aged 10-17 years with multiple sclerosis.

This clonotype was seen a handful of times. The chain is built from TRBV15 and TRBJ2-3; 13 bases line up with TRBD2. The CDR3 contains 16 residues. Germline CDR1 LNHNV, CDR2 YYDKDF (reference sequence). V was clipped by 0 bases and J by 5 bases; unmatched bases: 2. The DNA for the CDR3 is TGTGCCACCAGCAGAGATCGACTAGCGGGAGGAGATACGCAGTATTTT. It is translated as CATSRDRLAGGDTQYF.

As for this clonotype: An end of the junction differs from the germline gene, which may be a read error. The V call is TRBV7-7, the J call TRBJ2-1; D is perhaps TRBD2 (5 bases). CDR1 is SSHAT, CDR2 FNYEAQ, per germline (reference sequence). This CDR3 has 16 amino acids. As DNA, the CDR3 is TGTGCTAGCAGCTTAGGGTCTAGCCGTGCCTACAATGAGCAGTTCTTC. It specifies CASSLGSSRAYNEQFF.

With respect to this clonotype: Mismatch with germline at one junction end may stem from a read error. The genes are TRBV28 and TRBJ2-1; 13 nucleotides align to TRBD2. This CDR3 contains 17 residues. Looked up from germline, CDR1 is MDHEN and CDR2 is SYDVKM. The CDR3 DNA reads as TGTGCCGGCAGTTTAATTGGGGGACTAGCGGGGTACAATGAGCAGTTCTTC. Amino acids: CAGSLIGGLAGYNEQFF.

Many counts were recorded for this clonotype. The gene calls are TRBV7-8 and TRBJ2-5; the D is unclear. Germline CDR1 is SGHVS and CDR2 is FQNEAQ. CDR3 size: 11 residues. The germline V and J ends were trimmed by 6 bases and 4 bases, with 6 bases remaining between them. CDR3 sequence reads: CASSTRETQYF. CDR3 in DNA: TGTGCCAGCAGTACGCGAGAGACCCAGTACTTC.

The chain joins TRBV20-1 to TRBJ2-1, with 7 bases lining up with TRBD2. The CDR3 runs to 14 residues. With 1 base clipped from V and 7 bases from J, the junction kept 7 bases outside the gene matches. Germline CDR1 DFQATT, CDR2 SNEGSKA (reference sequence). The CDR3 DNA reads TGCAGTGCTAGAGGGGGGGGAACTTTTAATGAGCAGTTCTTC. This gives the protein CSARGGGTFNEQFF.